The sequence of this T cell receptor (beta chain) was determined in a study of blood T cell repertoires in COVID-19 (dated by TCRdb to the early 2020s). For the wider study: Samples covering the acute and convalescent phases of COVID-19 were provided by collaborators in the United States, Italy and Spain. The material from the prospective study consisted of cDNA or gDNA derived from T cells, B-cell-depleted T cells, or PBMCs. The dataset comprised deeply sampled blood TCRbeta repertoires from subjects exposed to, actively infected with, or recovered from COVID-19. The repertoires were made available in a free public database intended to serve as a resource for research on the immune response to SARS-CoV-2. The samples were drawn from two sources: the first 160 participants of the ongoing ImmuneRACE study, and 950 to 1,500 subjects contributed by 6 global collaborators. Sample metadata almost always included a de-identified subject ID, COVID-19 status, age in years and sex. Where available, HLA class I and class II types were taken from metadata supplied by the sample provider and were not determined by assay-based typing.

The collaborating institutions used their own protocols to collect whole blood in K2EDTA tubes. For TCRbeta analysis, collaborators shipped samples in one of three forms: frozen whole blood, isolated PBMCs, or DNA extracted from either of those sample types. General study outcomes and caveats: The quantity of clinical and demographic metadata differed by source and by participant and was supplied without curation.

Details on this clone: No cognate antigen has been identified for it. Per-base quality was not reported, and no clone a single base away is much larger than it.

The immunoSEQ Assay, a bias-controlled multiplex PCR, was used to amplify TCRbeta CDR3 regions from genomic DNA. The original methods were these. The number of nucleated cells in each sample was estimated by amplification of reference gene primers within the assay. To quantify the absolute abundance of each unique TCRbeta CDR3 rearrangement, sequence reads were collapsed and filtered. For each sample, productive Simpson clonality was calculated as the square root of Simpson's diversity index across productive rearrangements. TCRdb took this table from immuneACCESS and kept in-frame rearrangements with V and J called. Such tables lack part of the clones; where checked against another copy, unresolved V genes explain under half of the gap, and the rest is unexplained. V and J calls and clone size are given by that table; D and trimming were obtained from the DNA. The table for this sample lists over 95,000 clones; around 81% of them were counted only once. Of the sample, 8.5% to 12% is held by the ten largest clones.

The germline V gene gives CDR1 as SGHTA and CDR2 as FQGTGA. Taken from cysteine to phenylalanine, the CDR3 has 15 residues. Kept here is only the CDR3 DNA, which spans 45 bases and is read in frame from base 1. Trimmed from V: 2 bases; trimmed from J: 0 bases; junction bases lacking a gene match: 2. The origin of this receptor is a human donor in a cohort sampled during active COVID-19. The chain is encoded by TRBV7-3 joined to TRBJ2-3, and 7 junctional nucleotides match TRBD1. Sequenced material: peripheral blood. Read as DNA, the sequence is TGTGCCAGCAGCTTACAGGGGGTTAGCACAGATACGCAGTATTTT. This codes for CASSLQGVSTDTQYF.